These T cell receptor beta chains were read from a single sample in a study of type 1 regulatory T cells. What these receptors recognize is not known. TCRdb redid the calling of the reads with MiXCR, one entry per CDR3 protein. The sample holds roughly 71,000 distinct CDR3 sequences, nearly 65% seen once. Sequenced input: cultured T cells, either the whole culture or a sorted T cell fraction (not recorded which). The receptors were gathered from a human donor in good health. Each CDR3 is given with its conserved first and last residue. The D gene is left open where the match is weak. Some rows have no size entry. The others give once, few or many, or a class for an expanded clone.

V	size	D	length	J	CDR3	DNA
TRBV5-1	few	.	15	TRBJ2-7	CASSYLGSGTYEQYF	TGCGCCAGCAGCTACCTCGGATCGGGTACATACGAGCAGTACTTC
TRBV4-1	.	.	16	TRBJ2-5	CASSQEGQGYWETQYF	TGCGCCAGCAGCCAAGAAGGGCAGGGATATTGGGAGACCCAGTACTTC
TRBV7-2	.	TRBD1	13	TRBJ2-3	CASSLEDRVTQYF	TGTGCCAGCAGCTTAGAGGACAGGGTTACGCAGTATTTT
TRBV5-1	.	.	15	TRBJ2-1	CASSLKDPNYNEQFF	TGCGCCAGCAGCTTGAAGGACCCGAACTACAATGAGCAGTTCTTC
TRBV10-3	.	TRBD2	15	TRBJ2-5	CAISEPSGEGDTQYF	TGTGCCATCAGTGAGCCTAGCGGGGAGGGCGATACCCAGTACTTC
TRBV24-1	.	.	16	TRBJ1-1	CATRSGRDGMNTEAFF	TGTGCCACCAGGTCCGGCCGGGACGGTATGAACACTGAAGCTTTCTTT
TRBV2	.	.	14	TRBJ2-1	CASRGVSSYNEQFF	TGTGCCAGCAGGGGCGTAAGCTCCTACAATGAGCAGTTCTTC
TRBV4-2	.	TRBD2	18	TRBJ2-2	CASSLRGVREADTGELFF	TGTGCCAGCAGCCTCAGAGGGGTCCGGGAGGCTGACACCGGGGAGCTGTTTTTT
TRBV7-2	.	TRBD1	17	TRBJ2-7	CASSLISPGRGYYEQYF	TGTGCCAGCAGCTTAATCTCCCCGGGCAGGGGGTATTACGAGCAGTACTTC
TRBV10-3	.	TRBD2	18	TRBJ2-3	CAIRPSGTSLKGGGTQYF	TGTGCCATCAGGCCATCCGGGACTAGCCTTAAAGGGGGGGGTACGCAGTATTTT
TRBV11-2	.	.	15	TRBJ2-2	CASSLGLLRTGELFF	TGTGCCAGCAGCTTAGGCTTACTTAGGACCGGGGAGCTGTTTTTT
TRBV20-1	.	.	14	TRBJ2-1	CSARDFELHNEQFF	TGCAGTGCTAGAGATTTTGAACTCCACAATGAGCAGTTCTTC
TRBV11-2	.	.	16	TRBJ1-1	CASSSLRTGPNTEAFF	TGTGCCAGCAGCTCCCTTAGGACGGGCCCGAACACTGAAGCTTTCTTT
TRBV5-1	.	.	18	TRBJ2-2	CASSGEPLARSGTGELFF	TGCGCCAGCAGCGGGGAGCCCTTGGCGCGTTCGGGCACCGGGGAGCTGTTTTTT
TRBV18	.	.	15	TRBJ2-5	CASSPVVTVTSAQYF	TGTGCCAGCTCACCGGTCGTGACAGTGACGTCGGCCCAGTACTTC
TRBV11-1	once	.	13	TRBJ2-1	CASSLLLPQEQFF	TGTGCCAGCAGCTTGCTGTTGCCCCAGGAGCAGTTCTTC
TRBV28	.	.	13	TRBJ1-1	CASTNSRNTEAFF	TGTGCCAGCACCAACAGCCGTAACACTGAAGCTTTCTTT
TRBV19	.	.	15	TRBJ1-2	CASSPRTVSGYGYTF	TGTGCCAGTAGTCCCAGGACAGTCAGTGGATATGGCTACACCTTC
TRBV12-3/TRBV12-4	few	TRBD1	17	TRBJ1-1	CASSLGRQGRPDTEAFF	TGTGCCAGCAGTTTAGGACGACAGGGGAGGCCTGACACTGAAGCTTTCTTT
TRBV5-1	.	.	10	TRBJ2-7	CASTSKEQYF	TGCGCCAGCACGTCTAAGGAGCAGTACTTC
TRBV12-3/TRBV12-4	.	.	14	TRBJ1-1	CASSNQGRSTEAFF	TGTGCCAGCAGTAACCAGGGAAGAAGCACTGAAGCTTTCTTT
TRBV9	once	.	16	TRBJ2-6	CASSGQQRGEANVLTF	TGTGCCAGCAGCGGCCAGCAACGAGGGGAGGCCAACGTCCTGACTTTC